Below are 31 T cell receptor beta chains sequenced from a single sample in a study of blood T cells in healthy people across ages. For the second PCR, which ran for about 6 to 11 cycles, a sample-barcoded 5' primer and a J-beta primer mix were used. TCRdb redid the calling of the 5' RACE reads with MiXCR, one entry per CDR3 protein. The data hold some 900,000 distinct CDR3 sequences, with about 28% observed a single time. The specimen sequenced was blood. The receptor source for this set is an elderly woman in good health.

Comment on this clonotype: This is likely a read error, given that the CDR3 carries no conserved phenylalanine or tryptophan at its end. The chain recombines TRBV20-1 with TRBJ2-5; D gene unclear. Germline lookup yields CDR1 DFQATT and CDR2 SNEGSKA (reference sequence). With 5 bases removed from V and 4 bases from J, the gap between germline ends came to 11 bases. The CDR3 contains 12 residues. Here the CDR3 reads CSAYGPGETQYV. The CDR3 DNA follows: TGCAGTGCTTACGGGCCGGGAGAGACCCAGTACGTC.

This clonotype showed up many times. The V gene is TRBV6-2 or TRBV6-3, the J gene TRBJ2-7, with 7 bases fitting TRBD1. V gave up 6 bases and J gave up 5 bases; unmatched junction bases: 7. The CDR3 extends over 13 amino acids. Germline lookup yields CDR1 MNHEY and CDR2 SVGEGT. The CDR3 DNA reads as TGTGCCAGCAGACCGGGACAGTTCCACGAGCAGTACTTC. Protein product: CASRPGQFHEQYF.

This clonotype has a handful of counts. The junction and the germline gene differ at one end; a read error may be behind it. CDR3 nucleotide sequence: TGTGCCACCAGCATGGACAGAGCCTCTAACCATGGCTACACCTTC. Protein sequence: CATSMDRASNHGYTF. The chain combines TRBV15 with TRBJ1-2; D is perhaps TRBD1 (6 bases). Germline V lookup: CDR1 LNHNV, CDR2 YYDKDF (reference sequence). The CDR3 consists of 15 residues.

This clonotype has more than one count but fewer than ten. A much larger clone is a single base away; this may be a read error. The CDR3 DNA reads TGTGCCACCAGTGTGAGGAAACTCTACAATGAGCAGTACTTC. As protein: CATSVRKLYNEQYF. The chain links TRBV24-1 to TRBJ2-1; D is unresolved. The tail of the sequence fits TRBJ2-7 better, so the J call may be wrong. Germline V gene data show CDR1 as KGHDR and CDR2 as SFDVKD. The CDR3 runs to 14 residues.

Many counts were recorded for this clonotype. This sequence joins TRBV11-3 and TRBJ2-1; TRBD2 matches at 9 bases. Germline V gives CDR1 SGHNT, CDR2 YENEEA. CDR3 length: 16 residues. V dropped 5 bases and J dropped 5; count of bases not matched to a gene: 10. In DNA, the CDR3 is TGTGCCAGCAGCCCCCGGGGAGCGGGGGGCCACAATGAGCAGTTCTTC. As protein: CASSPRGAGGHNEQFF.

This clonotype was seen at least ten times. The V call is TRBV28, the J call TRBJ2-3; 9 bases align to TRBD2. Trimming at V came to 8 bases and at J to 0 bases, leaving 12 bases not matched to a gene. The CDR3 sequence is 17 residues long. Germline assignment: CDR1 MDHEN and CDR2 SYDVKM. The CDR3 sequence: CASRAYSGGRSTDTQYF. CDR3 nucleotide sequence: TGTGCCAGCCGCGCCTACAGCGGGGGGAGAAGCACAGATACGCAGTATTTT.

This clonotype was seen at least ten times. The chain combines TRBV7-2 with TRBJ1-2; no clear D gene. The CDR3 spans 13 residues. Trimming took off 5 bases at V and 6 bases at J, with 13 bases between the two ends. Germline V CDR1 and CDR2: SGHTA, FQGNSA. Here the CDR3 reads CASSPAHRDGYTF. The CDR3 DNA sequence: TGTGCCAGCAGCCCCGCGCATAGGGATGGCTACACCTTC.

DNA of the CDR3: TGCGCCAGCACCCAGGAGATTGGACAGGGAGGCTACACCTTC. Its translation is CASTQEIGQGGYTF. The chain couples TRBV5-1 to TRBJ1-2, with 8 bases matching TRBD1. With V trimmed by 6 bases and J by 8 bases, 12 bases remained unmatched. Germline V gene data show CDR1 as SGHRS and CDR2 as YFSETQ. The length of the CDR3 is 14 residues.

This clonotype was found a few times. V and J are TRBV7-2 and TRBJ2-2, with 11 bases fitting TRBD2. The CDR3 runs 16 residues. V lost 4 bases, J lost 6 bases, and 7 bases stayed unmatched. Germline CDR1 is SGHTA and CDR2 is FQGNSA. CDR3 region: CASSSTSGVLSGELFF. Written as DNA, the CDR3 is TGTGCCAGCAGCTCGACTAGCGGGGTTCTGTCCGGGGAGCTGTTTTTT.

This clonotype has more than one count but fewer than ten. CDR3 sequence (DNA): TGTGCCAGCAGGAAGCGGACAGGTCAGGGTCAGCCCCAGCATTTT. Translated: CASRKRTGQGQPQHF. This chain uses TRBV27 with TRBJ1-5; 7 bases map to TRBD1. This CDR3 has 15 amino acids. J lost 6 bases, V lost 6 bases, and 11 bases had no gene match. CDR1 and CDR2 from the germline V gene are MNHEY and SMNVEV (reference sequence).

As to this clonotype: A much larger clonotype is one base distant, so this may be a read error. V gene TRBV7-9 combines with J gene TRBJ2-7; TRBD2 agrees at 7 bases. CDR3 length: 15 amino acids. V was clipped by 5 bases and J by 7 bases; unmatched bases: 14. Per germline, CDR1 SEHNR and CDR2 FQNEAQ (reference sequence). CDR3 residues: CASSQQVSSGNEQYF. The CDR3 region has the DNA TGTGCCAGCAGCCAACAGGTGTCTAGCGGCAATGAGCAGTACTTC.

The DNA of the CDR3 is TGTGCCAGCAGCAATGTTCACCCTTGTTGGGAGCACAACGAGCAGTACTTC. Encoded protein: CASSNVHPCWEHNEQYF. The V and J genes are TRBV21-1 and TRBJ2-7; the table's D call, TRBD2, has no DNA check behind it. TRBV21-1 is a pseudogene. This CDR3 has 17 amino acids.

A remark on this clonotype: A much larger clone lies a single base off, so this may be a read error. The V gene is TRBV7-2, the J gene TRBJ2-5; D uncertain. Germline CDR1 and CDR2: SGHTA and FQGNSA. The CDR3 loop spans 16 amino acids. Written as DNA, the CDR3 is TGTGCCGGCAGCTTAGTACGCCGGGTATTCCAAGAGACCCAGTACTTC. Residues: CAGSLVRRVFQETQYF.

This clonotype was observed many times. The V gene is TRBV20-1, the J gene TRBJ2-5, with 9 bases lining up with TRBD2. J gave up 0 bases and V 5 bases, and 7 bases lay outside the gene matches. From germline, CDR1 is DFQATT and CDR2 SNEGSKA (reference sequence). This CDR3 comprises 15 residues. CDR3 sequence (DNA): TGCAGTGCTGGTCGGGCGGGGGGGGACCAAGAGACCCAGTACTTC. Amino acid sequence: CSAGRAGGDQETQYF.

The V gene is TRBV27, the J gene TRBJ1-5, with 7 bases that match TRBD1. V shed 6 bases, J shed 9 bases, and the junction held 11 bases outside the gene matches. CDR3 length: 14 residues. The germline gives CDR1 MNHEY, CDR2 SMNVEV (reference sequence). The DNA for the CDR3 is TGTGCCAGCAGCCTACAGGGGTCCCAATGGCCCCAGCATTTT. This gives the protein CASSLQGSQWPQHF.

This clonotype has ten or more counts. This chain links TRBV10-3 with TRBJ1-2, with D unresolved. The CDR3 is 11 residues long. The germline CDR1 and CDR2 sequences are ENHRY and SYGVKD. With 10 bases removed from V and 5 bases from J, the gap between germline ends came to 11 bases. The CDR3 nucleotides read TGTGCCACGACCGGCCTTTATGGCTACACCTTC. This gives the protein CATTGLYGYTF.

This clonotype was picked up many times. The gene calls are TRBV7-9 and TRBJ2-1; TRBD2 matches 12 bases. The CDR3 extends over 16 amino acids. Germline V CDR1 and CDR2: SEHNR, FQNEAQ (reference sequence). The V segment lost 8 bases and the J segment 4 bases; nucleotides outside the gene matches: 9. CDR3 sequence (DNA): TGTGCCAGCGAACCGCGACTAGCGGGGGCATACAATGAGCAGTTCTTC. Translated: CASEPRLAGAYNEQFF.

The sample holds many counts of this clonotype. The rearrangement uses TRBV7-2 and TRBJ1-4; maybe TRBD1 (6 bases). Deletions cut 6 bases from V and 6 bases from J, with 11 bases between. The CDR3 contains 13 residues. Per the germline V gene, CDR1 is SGHTA and CDR2 is FQGNSA. The CDR3 DNA reads TGTGCCAGCAGTGGGGGGGGCTATGAAAAACTGTTTTTT. It codes for CASSGGGYEKLFF.

This clonotype came up many times. This chain connects TRBV7-8 to TRBJ1-2; TRBD1 might be the D (5 bases). In germline, CDR1 is SGHVS, CDR2 FQNEAQ. Trimming removed 1 base at V and 5 bases at J, with 11 bases between. There are 14 residues in the CDR3. In DNA, the CDR3 is TGTGCCAGCAGCTTAGAGGCAGGGCCTTATGGCTACACCTTC. It specifies CASSLEAGPYGYTF.

This clonotype was picked up a small number of times. The V and J genes are TRBV7-9 and TRBJ1-4; D not resolved. The V gene's germline CDR1 is SEHNR and CDR2 FQNEAQ (reference sequence). The CDR3 totals 16 residues. The V end was cut by 1 base, the J end by 7 bases, with 16 bases between. CDR3 loop: CASSLVAGQGSEKLFF. The CDR3 coding sequence is TGTGCCAGCAGCTTAGTGGCAGGCCAAGGGAGTGAAAAACTGTTTTTT.

Only a few counts were recorded for this clonotype. A much larger clone lies a single base off, so this may be a read error. The rearrangement joins TRBV4-3 to TRBJ1-4, with unresolved D. The germline V gene has CDR1 LGHNA and CDR2 YSLEER. The V end was cut by 0 bases, the J end by 4 bases, with 12 bases between. The CDR3 spans 16 residues. For the CDR3, the DNA is TGCGCCAGCAGCCAAGAGCTTCCCGGACTTAATGAAAAACTGTTTTTT. Residues: CASSQELPGLNEKLFF.

The V call is TRBV2, the J call TRBJ1-2; a possible D gene is TRBD1 (5 bases). Germline V gene lookup returns CDR1 SNHLY and CDR2 FYNNEI. This CDR3 is 12 amino acids long. The V and J ends lost 7 bases and 7 bases respectively, with 13 bases between them. Here the CDR3 reads CASKDSLGGYTF. Written as DNA, the CDR3 is TGTGCCAGCAAAGACAGCTTGGGTGGCTACACCTTC.

The chain carries TRBV7-2 and TRBJ1-1; TRBD1 might be the D (5 bases). Germline V gives CDR1 SGHTA, CDR2 FQGNSA. CDR3 length: 12 amino acids. Trimming removed 3 bases from V and 6 bases from J, with 8 bases in between. The chain's CDR3 is CASSLGRSEAFF. CDR3 in DNA: TGTGCCAGCAGCTTGGGGCGGTCTGAAGCTTTCTTT.

This clonotype was seen at least ten times. The chain is built from TRBV6-5 and TRBJ1-2; possible D gene TRBD1, 6 bases. Looked up from germline, CDR1 is MNHEY and CDR2 is SVGAGI. The CDR3 has 12 amino acids. V was trimmed by 5 bases and J by 8 bases, leaving 12 bases between them. The CDR3 DNA sequence: TGTGCCAGCAGTCGACAGGCGGGGGGCTACACCTTC. It translates to CASSRQAGGYTF.

The chain couples TRBV20-1 to TRBJ1-5; TRBD1 might be the D (5 bases). The germline CDR1 and CDR2 sequences are DFQATT and SNEGSKA (reference sequence). The CDR3 has 14 amino acids. The germline V and J ends were trimmed by 6 bases and 4 bases, with 16 bases remaining between them. The CDR3 DNA reads as TGCAGTGCGTTCGGGACCGCCGAGAATCAGCCCCAGCATTTT. Translated, it gives CSAFGTAENQPQHF.

The J gene is TRBJ1-1, the V gene TRBV20-1; a weak D match, TRBD1 (5 bases). The V end lost 3 bases, the J end lost 4 bases, and 18 bases lay between the germline ends. This CDR3 has 15 residues. Germline CDR1 is DFQATT and CDR2 is SNEGSKA (reference sequence). CDR3 residues: CSASRPGAKGTEAFF. CDR3 sequence (DNA): TGCAGTGCTAGTAGGCCTGGGGCGAAGGGCACTGAAGCTTTCTTT.

V is TRBV20-1 and J is TRBJ2-3; D gene ambiguous. The CDR3 has 14 amino acids. Trimming took 1 base from V and 2 from J, leaving 10 bases between them. In germline, CDR1 is DFQATT, CDR2 SNEGSKA (reference sequence). CDR3 region: CSARATSNTDTQYF. The CDR3 nucleotides read TGCAGTGCTAGAGCGACTTCCAACACAGATACGCAGTATTTT.

This clonotype was detected a few times. The chain has TRBV7-2 and TRBJ1-1; 10 nucleotides align to TRBD1. The junction had 8 bases not matched to a gene; V was cut back by 6 bases and J by 4 bases. The CDR3 extends over 15 amino acids. Germline CDR1 reads SGHTA; CDR2 reads FQGNSA. The CDR3: CASRTSRDRGTEAFF. The CDR3 DNA reads TGTGCCAGCAGAACGTCCCGGGACAGGGGCACTGAAGCTTTCTTT.

At least ten counts were recorded for this clonotype. The J gene is TRBJ1-5, the V gene TRBV4-2, with D maybe TRBD1 (5 bases). Trimming took 4 bases from V and 1 from J, leaving 14 bases between them. The CDR3 sequence is 16 residues long. Germline loops: CDR1 LGHNA, CDR2 YNFKEQ. The DNA of the CDR3 is TGTGCCAGCAGCCCTACGGTCGGGGACAGCAATCAGCCCCAGCATTTT. The encoded protein is CASSPTVGDSNQPQHF.

This clonotype was detected many times. The chain's CDR3 is CASSLVVPPNEQFF. DNA for the CDR3: TGTGCCAGCAGCTTGGTGGTACCACCTAATGAGCAGTTCTTC. This chain links TRBV5-6 with TRBJ2-1, with D unresolved. Trimming shortened V by 0 bases and J by 7 bases, and 11 bases separated the two germline ends. There are 14 residues in the CDR3. Germline assignment: CDR1 SGHDT and CDR2 YYEEEE.

This clonotype was seen repeatedly, ten times or more. The V call is TRBV6-2 or TRBV6-3, the J call TRBJ2-1, with no clear D. The CDR3 is 12 amino acids. The germline V and J ends were trimmed by 6 bases and 9 bases, with 12 bases remaining between them. Looked up from germline, CDR1 is MNHEY and CDR2 is SVGEGT. Here the CDR3 reads CASSLLWGEQFF. CDR3 DNA sequence: TGTGCCAGCAGCTTACTCTGGGGTGAGCAGTTCTTC.